The next 16 T cell receptor beta chains were all read from a single sample in a study of blood T cells in healthy people across ages (dated by TCRdb to about 2015). Libraries were built with 5' RACE. This sample was sequenced with an Illumina HiSeq 2500. A second PCR of 7 to 11 cycles was performed with a sample-barcoded 5' primer and a J-beta primer mix. Using fastp at Q25 and MiXCR, TCRdb reprocessed the public reads and kept productive beta chains. For every CDR3 protein sequence, its rows merge into one entry that carries the most common genes and DNA. This sample is represented by 550,000 to 700,000 distinct CDR3 sequences; roughly a quarter of them were singletons. The top ten clonotypes cover under 20% of the sample. The source material was blood. All receptors derive from a woman in her seventies in good health.

This sequence joins TRBV7-2 and TRBJ1-2, with a tentative D call TRBD1 (6 bases). V was trimmed by 1 base and J by 8 bases, leaving 14 bases between them. Germline V lookup: CDR1 SGHTA, CDR2 FQGNSA. The CDR3 is made up of 14 amino acids. The CDR3 nucleotides are TGTGCCAGCAGCTTAGATCAGGGGTCGGAGGGCTACACCTTC. Residues: CASSLDQGSEGYTF.

This clonotype appeared many times. The chain couples TRBV20-1 to TRBJ2-4; the match to TRBD1 covers 7 bases. Trimming removed 5 bases from V and 6 bases from J; junction bases left unmatched: 13. The CDR3 is 15 amino acids. Germline V gene sequence: CDR1 DFQATT, CDR2 SNEGSKA (reference sequence). The CDR3 protein is CSAATSPGQINIQYF. DNA for the CDR3: TGCAGTGCTGCCACCAGCCCGGGACAGATAAACATTCAGTACTTC.

The chain employs TRBV4-1 and TRBJ2-1; possibly TRBD1 for D (5 bases). The DNA matches TRBJ2-7 better at its end, which makes the J call doubtful. The germline V gene encodes CDR1 MGHRA and CDR2 YSYEKL. This CDR3 is 16 amino acids long. This CDR3 is CASSQSWGQLSYEQYF. CDR3 bases: TGCGCCAGCAGCCAAAGCTGGGGCCAACTATCCTACGAGCAGTACTTC.

The rearrangement links TRBV20-1 to TRBJ2-1; 10 nucleotides align to TRBD2. CDR3 length: 14 amino acids. J lost 4 bases, V lost 3 bases, and 3 bases had no gene match. CDR1 and CDR2 from the germline V gene are DFQATT and SNEGSKA (reference sequence). CDR3 in DNA: TGCAGTGCTAGGGGGACTAGCGATTACAATGAGCAGTTCTTC. Its translation is CSARGTSDYNEQFF.

The chain recombines TRBV29-1 with TRBJ2-1; D not resolved. TRBJ2-5 matches the DNA end more closely, so the J call is doubtful. This CDR3 is 13 amino acids long. The germline gives CDR1 SQVTM, CDR2 ANQGSEA. CDR3 bases: TGCAGCGTTGAAGGGTATGCCCAAGAGACCCAGTACTTC. This sequence encodes CSVEGYAQETQYF.

Only a few counts were recorded for this clonotype. The V call is TRBV6-5, the J call TRBJ1-6; TRBD1 matches 8 bases. The CDR3 has 14 amino acids. J lost 7 bases, V lost 4 bases, and 3 bases had no gene match. The germline V gene has CDR1 MNHEY and CDR2 SVGAGI. The CDR3 DNA reads as TGTGCCAGCAGTTCCCGGGACAGGAATTCACCCCTCCACTTT. Translated, it gives CASSSRDRNSPLHF.

The table lists this clonotype with a few counts. The chain recombines TRBV5-4 with TRBJ1-5, with a possible D match to TRBD1 (6 bases). CDR1 and CDR2 (germline): SGHNT, YYREEE (reference sequence). This CDR3 has 17 amino acids. Deletions cut 4 bases from V and 0 bases from J, with 17 bases between. The CDR3 is CASSPSPPTGSNQPQHF. The CDR3 DNA sequence: TGTGCCAGCAGCCCCTCACCCCCGACAGGTAGCAATCAGCCCCAGCATTTT.

The chain couples TRBV4-3 to TRBJ2-7, with D possibly being TRBD2 (6 bases). CDR1 is LGHNA and CDR2 is YSLEER in the germline V gene. The length of the CDR3 is 18 residues. V gave up 0 bases and J gave up 1 base, with 19 bases separating them. The DNA of the CDR3 is TGCGCCAGCAGCCAAGAGAAGGGTCCCAGCGGGTCGTCCTACGAGCAGTACTTC. As protein: CASSQEKGPSGSSYEQYF.

This clonotype has a count of ten or more. The chain joins TRBV29-1 to TRBJ2-4; 7 bases align to TRBD1. V lost 0 bases, J lost 7 bases, and 6 bases stayed unmatched. Germline V gene lookup returns CDR1 SQVTM and CDR2 ANQGSEA. This CDR3 has 14 residues. CDR3 sequence: CSVEDLKGANIQYF. In DNA, the CDR3 is TGCAGCGTTGAAGATCTTAAGGGGGCTAACATTCAGTACTTC.

The rearrangement uses TRBV4-1 and TRBJ2-5, with 7 bases that match TRBD1. CDR1 is MGHRA and CDR2 is YSYEKL in the germline V gene. V lost 3 bases, J lost 5 bases, and 12 bases stayed unmatched. The CDR3 runs to 16 residues. The CDR3 nucleotides are TGCGCCAGCAGCCAGGCTGACAGGGAACGGAGCGAGACCCAGTACTTC. Translated, it gives CASSQADRERSETQYF.

The gene calls are TRBV3-1 and TRBJ1-6; 8 nucleotides agree with TRBD1. The germline CDR1 and CDR2 sequences are LGHDT and YNNKEL (reference sequence). The CDR3 length is 14 residues. J gave up 9 bases and V 4 bases, and 5 bases lay outside the gene matches. The CDR3 nucleotides are TGTGCCAGCAGCCCTACAGGGGGGCTTTCACCCCTCCACTTT. Translated: CASSPTGGLSPLHF. Full variable domain (remainder filled in from reference TRBV3-1 and TRBJ1-6): DTAVSQTPKYLVTQMGNDKSIKCEQNLGHDTMYWYKQDSKKFLKIMFSYNNKELIINETVPNRFSPKSPDKAHLNLHINSLELGDSAVYFCASSPTGGLSPLHFGNGTRLTVT.

This chain links TRBV11-2 with TRBJ2-7; D gene ambiguous. TRBJ2-1 explains the end of the DNA better; the J call may be wrong. CDR3 size: 14 residues. Germline assignment: CDR1 SGHAT and CDR2 FQNNGV. The CDR3 nucleotides read TGTGCCAGCAGCTTAGCGGTTCGCGTAAATGAGCAGTTCTTC. Translating it yields CASSLAVRVNEQFF.

This clonotype appeared a few times. The chain's CDR3 is CAWAGEPQPQHF. CDR3 coding DNA: TGTGCCTGGGCAGGGGAGCCTCAGCCCCAGCATTTT. J is TRBJ1-5 and V is TRBV3-1, with D possibly TRBD1 on 6 matching bases. CDR3 size: 12 residues. With 11 bases removed from V and 6 bases from J, the gap between germline ends came to 14 bases. CDR1 and CDR2 (germline): LGHDT, YNNKEL (reference sequence).

This clonotype was observed a handful of times. V is TRBV18 and J is TRBJ1-1; weak D call: TRBD1 (5 bases). Looked up from germline, CDR1 is KGHSH and CDR2 is LQKENI. Trimming took 5 bases from V and 1 from J, leaving 14 bases between them. The CDR3 runs to 15 residues. The CDR3 protein is CASSERAGRNTEAFF. For the CDR3, the DNA is TGTGCCAGCTCAGAAAGAGCAGGGCGGAACACTGAAGCTTTCTTT.

The chain has TRBV4-1 and TRBJ1-1; the D gene is possibly TRBD1 (6 bases). The V end was cut by 3 bases, the J end by 5 bases, with 16 bases between. Germline V gives CDR1 MGHRA, CDR2 YSYEKL. The CDR3 consists of 15 residues. The CDR3 nucleotides are TGCGCCAGCAGCCAGCAGGGGTCCCGGGGGACTGAAGCTTTCTTT. As protein: CASSQQGSRGTEAFF.

V and J are TRBV7-2 and TRBJ2-3; D is possibly TRBD1 (5 bases). Germline V lookup: CDR1 SGHTA, CDR2 FQGNSA. The CDR3 extends over 16 amino acids. V lost 2 bases and J 3 bases, leaving 15 bases between the germline ends. DNA for the CDR3: TGTGCCAGCAGCTTATCGCAGGGAAGAAGGACAGATACGCAGTATTTT. Protein product: CASSLSQGRRTDTQYF.